This T cell receptor (beta chain) stems from a study of early stage breast cancer tumors (dated by TCRdb to about 2017). Study-wide context: Of the roughly 17 invasive breast tumors, more than 9 were found to be estrogen receptor-positive, progesterone receptor-positive and HER2-negative. About 65% of the 12 ER+/PR+/HER2- tumors were invasive ductal carcinomas, while the other four were invasive lobular carcinomas. Across all samples, about 3,000,000 templates representing about 1 million unique clonotypes were detected. A read coverage of roughly 10-fold per sample was achieved on average. Paper-wide results and their limitations: The small cohort size prevented analysis by tumor subtype. Compared with adjacent normal breast tissue, tumors had higher clonality and 2.5 to 3-fold greater T cell density. Repertoires from blood resembled normal breast more closely than tumor, and using blood as a reference for each tissue separated tumor from normal in most of the 16 patients. Enriched TCRB sequences shared across patients were found to be mostly commonly generated sequences that were unlikely to play an important role in the tumor microenvironment. Chain pairing and functional markers such as CD4, CD8 and FOXP3 were missed by bulk genomic DNA sequencing of unsorted cells.

About 19-55 mg of tumor tissue was diced, and more than 3 ug of DNA was typically obtained. The study profiled bulk TCR beta-chain repertoires in matched peripheral blood, tumor and adjacent normal breast tissue taken from some 17 patients with early-stage breast cancer. Once resection was done, tumor tissue identified by eye was cut out and put into prechilled RNAlater. Using a TissueLyser II, about 18-50 mg of tumor tissue was diced and homogenized in RLTplus buffer with beta-mercaptoethanol and antifoaming agent. The Qiagen AllPrep DNA/RNA Mini kit was used for genomic DNA extraction. Points on this clone: Its antigen target is currently unknown. Base quality data are lacking; no much larger clone is found one base away.

V is pared back by 3 bases and J by 7 bases, with 7 bases lying between the germline termini. Based on the germline V gene, the CDR1 and CDR2 sequences are SGDLS and YYNGEE. The CDR3, cysteine through phenylalanine, is 11 amino acids long. Only the CDR3 portion is preserved as DNA: 33 bases, with reading frame beginning at the first base. Two independent genomic DNA replicates were amplified for each sample, with approximately 0.5 ug used for blood and about 1.5 ug for tumor or normal breast. TCRB sequencing of genomic DNA was carried out with the ImmunoSeq Intro kit according to the manufacturer's instructions. Multiplex PCR was run for around 30 cycles using proprietary primers and spike-in control sequences for absolute quantification. An 87-bp fragment spanning the CDR3 and flanking V and J genes was sequenced with single-end 150-bp reads. Each lane of an Illumina MiSeq running version 3.0 chemistry carried seven multiplexed samples, with two replicates apiece. On the study's bioinformatics: Raw data were processed with the vendor's proprietary pipeline, and both replicates were merged into a single result per sample. To define clonotypes, the study grouped productive rearrangements that shared the V-gene family, CDR3 amino acid sequence and J-gene segment. Clonality was calculated as 1 minus the normalized Shannon entropy (Pielou evenness) of TCRB abundances. T cell density was estimated as total templates divided by the number of input cells, with the number of input cells inferred from the DNA input amount. Recon, run with its default parameters, was used to estimate overall repertoire diversity and clonality. Tumor-enriched clonotypes were defined as having over 0.1% abundance in tumor and at least 32-fold higher abundance than in normal breast. This immuneACCESS table, as held by TCRdb, lists in-frame sequences with V and J called but not all clones. Of the missing ones, under half trace to an unresolved V gene in checked studies; the others have no known cause. The V and J calls and clone size are taken from that table; D and trimming were inferred from the DNA. The sample table holds around 9,800 clones, of which 75% to 85% were seen once. 14% of the sample comes from the top ten.

Source material: breast tumor tissue. The chain is encoded by TRBV9 joined to TRBJ1-2; confidence is insufficient to name the D gene. This clonotype was obtained from a person in their 70s with breast cancer. The nucleotide sequence is TGTGCCAGCAGCGAGGGAGGTGGCTACACCTTC. This encodes CASSEGGGYTF.